The 7 T cell receptor beta chains presented below share a single source sample, sequenced in a study of T cell responses to AZD1222 COVID-19 vaccine. Some clones are missing from TCRdb's copy, which holds only in-frame ones; the method was immunoSEQ multiplex PCR. The table shows around 150,000 clones, with roughly 82% occurring only once. The material was peripheral blood, obtained on day 0 of AZD1222 vaccination. The receptors come from an adult in good health.

The rearrangement uses TRBV6-5 and TRBJ1-2; D gene unclear. Germline V gene lookup returns CDR1 MNHEY and CDR2 SVGAGI. This CDR3 region has 12 residues. Trimming took 6 bases from V and 5 from J, leaving 10 bases between them. CDR3 in DNA: TGTGCCAGCAGACCTGGGGAATATGGCTACACCTTC. Its protein product is CASRPGEYGYTF.

The chain combines TRBV7-9 with TRBJ1-1; a possible D gene is TRBD1 (5 bases). The germline gives CDR1 SEHNR, CDR2 FQNEAQ (reference sequence). CDR3 size: 11 residues. V was clipped by 5 bases and J by 8 bases, with 9 bases between them. Here the CDR3 DNA reads TGTGCCAGCAGCCGCGGGACGGAAGCTTTCTTT. Protein product: CASSRGTEAFF.

This rearrangement joins TRBV6-5 to TRBJ2-2; 10 bases line up with TRBD1. This CDR3 contains 15 residues. V dropped 5 bases and J dropped 7; count of bases not matched to a gene: 7. Germline V gene lookup returns CDR1 MNHEY and CDR2 SVGAGI. The CDR3 DNA sequence: TGTGCCAGCAGTCCCCGGACAGGGGGAGACGGGGAGCTGTTTTTT. Protein: CASSPRTGGDGELFF.

This chain connects TRBV5-1 to TRBJ1-4; D gene uncertain. Deletions cut 0 bases from V and 0 bases from J, with 9 bases between. In germline, CDR1 is SGHRS, CDR2 YFSETQ. The CDR3 is 16 amino acids. CDR3 in amino acids: CASSLGRTATNEKLFF. DNA of the CDR3: TGCGCCAGCAGCTTGGGCAGGACCGCAACTAATGAAAAACTGTTTTTT.

This clone came up a few times. The chain combines TRBV5-1 with TRBJ2-7; 9 bases are a match to TRBD1. The CDR3 contains 15 residues. The V gene end was trimmed by 0 bases and the J gene end by 2 bases; junction bases not matched to a gene: 3. Germline assignment: CDR1 SGHRS and CDR2 YFSETQ. The CDR3 sequence: CASSLEGTGTYEQYF. The CDR3 region has the DNA TGCGCCAGCAGCTTGGAAGGGACAGGGACCTACGAGCAGTACTTC.

The J gene is TRBJ1-1, the V gene TRBV5-1, with 7 bases fitting TRBD1. Germline V lookup: CDR1 SGHRS, CDR2 YFSETQ. Germline trimming cut 1 base from V and 1 base from J; bases unmatched to any gene: 7. The CDR3 runs to 16 residues. DNA for the CDR3: TGCGCCAGCAGCTTGAGGATGACAGGGCCGAACACTGAAGCTTTCTTT. This encodes CASSLRMTGPNTEAFF.

V usage is TRBV28 and J usage is TRBJ2-2, with unresolved D. V was pared by 7 bases and J by 5 bases, with 11 bases between. Per the germline V gene, CDR1 is MDHEN and CDR2 is SYDVKM. The CDR3 runs 13 residues. DNA for the CDR3: TGTGCCAGCACCCACCTTGGGACCGGGGAGCTGTTTTTT. Encoded protein: CASTHLGTGELFF. Based on the CDR3 plus reference TRBV28 and TRBJ2-2, the full variable domain is DVKVTQSSRYLVKRTGEKVFLECVQDMDHENMFWYRQDPGLGLRLIYFSYDVKMKEKGDIPEGYSVSREKKERFSLILESASTNQTSMYLCASTHLGTGELFFGEGSRLTVL.